Below, 26 T cell receptor beta chains from the same sample are listed, as sequenced in a study of T cells in Graves' hyperthyroidism and ophthalmopathy. RNA transcripts yielded amplified TCR beta CDR3 regions. First-round RT-PCR targeting the TCR CDR3 was performed with the HTBI primer set. TCRdb re-called the multiplex PCR reads through MiXCR, storing one row per CDR3 protein. The sample records some 300,000 distinct CDR3 sequences, roughly 15% being singletons. Sample: blood. The receptors were sampled from a woman between 40 and 55 years old with Graves' hyperthyroidism.

The CDR3 region has the DNA TGTGCCAGCAGCCTACGGGTCAGGGGGGACGAGCAGTACTTC. Protein product: CASSLRVRGDEQYF. V gene TRBV7-9 combines with J gene TRBJ2-7, with TRBD1 as a possible D gene (7 bases). CDR3 size: 14 residues. Germline V gene lookup returns CDR1 SEHNR and CDR2 FQNEAQ (reference sequence). V gave up 5 bases and J gave up 5 bases, with 16 bases separating them.

This chain uses TRBV3-1 with TRBJ2-3; possible D gene TRBD2, 6 bases. Germline V CDR1 and CDR2: LGHDT, YNNKEL (reference sequence). This CDR3 spans 15 amino acids. Trimming removed 1 base from V and 5 bases from J, with 13 bases in between. CDR3 in amino acids: CASSQGGTSIDTQYF. In DNA, the CDR3 is TGTGCCAGCAGCCAAGGCGGGACCTCCATAGATACGCAGTATTTT.

This clonotype was seen repeatedly, ten times or more. V usage is TRBV7-3 and J usage is TRBJ1-5; the D is unclear. Looked up from germline, CDR1 is SGHTA and CDR2 is FQGTGA. With 1 base removed from V and 1 base from J, the gap between germline ends came to 11 bases. This CDR3 is 16 amino acids long. The CDR3 DNA reads as TGTGCCAGCAGCTTAATGAGGGATTCGAGCAATCAGCCCCAGCATTTT. This gives the protein CASSLMRDSSNQPQHF.

The V call is TRBV24-1, the J call TRBJ2-3; D not certain. There are 13 residues in the CDR3. The germline gives CDR1 KGHDR, CDR2 SFDVKD. The V end lost 9 bases, the J end lost 2 bases, and 11 bases lay between the germline ends. The CDR3 sequence: CATSLKLTDTQYF. The CDR3 nucleotides are TGTGCCACCTCGCTGAAGCTCACAGATACGCAGTATTTT.

The table lists this clonotype with many counts. The CDR3 DNA reads as TGCAGCGCCCAAGAAATAGGGGGATATAACTATGGCTACACCTTC. It is translated as CSAQEIGGYNYGYTF. The genes are TRBV29-1 and TRBJ1-2, with D perhaps matching TRBD1 (6 bases). V shed 7 bases and J shed 1 base, with 19 bases lying between them. The germline CDR1 and CDR2 sequences are SQVTM and ANQGSEA. The CDR3 totals 15 residues.

This clonotype was detected many times. The J gene is TRBJ1-4, the V gene TRBV5-5; no clear D gene. The CDR3 loop spans 15 amino acids. Germline V lookup: CDR1 SGHKS, CDR2 YYEKEE (reference sequence). V dropped 6 bases and J dropped 0 bases, with 12 bases sitting between them. CDR3 sequence: CASTPTWATNEKLFF. The DNA of the CDR3 is TGTGCCAGCACTCCCACGTGGGCAACTAATGAAAAACTGTTTTTT.

This clonotype was detected a few times. The J gene is TRBJ1-3, the V gene TRBV20-1, with D possibly matching TRBD1 (6 bases). The germline V gene encodes CDR1 DFQATT and CDR2 SNEGSKA (reference sequence). Trimming took off 7 bases at V and 3 bases at J, with 13 bases between the two ends. The CDR3 consists of 13 residues. CDR3 DNA sequence: TGCAGTGGGACAGAGAATTATGGAAACACCATATATTTT. This sequence encodes CSGTENYGNTIYF.

V is TRBV11-3 and J is TRBJ2-7, with D unclear. V lost 2 bases, J lost 3 bases, and 11 bases lay in between. Germline-derived CDR1 and CDR2 are SGHNT and YENEEA. This CDR3 region has 14 residues. The CDR3 region has the DNA TGTGCCAGCAGCTTACCCCCGTCCTACTACGAGCAGTACTTC. Encoded protein: CASSLPPSYYEQYF.

A note on this clonotype: This could be a read error, since a much larger clone is one nucleotide away. The chain recombines TRBV11-2 with TRBJ2-3, with D hard to call. Germline loops: CDR1 SGHAT, CDR2 FQNNGV. V was cut by 5 bases and J by 4 bases, with 13 bases left in between. This CDR3 contains 14 residues. The CDR3 region has the DNA TGTGCCAGCAGCGCCCGACTTATCGCAGATACGCAGTATTTT. Its protein is CASSARLIADTQYF.

This clonotype has ten or more counts. The CDR3 region is CAWSDLAGGPVEQFF. In nucleotides, the CDR3 is TGTGCCTGGAGTGATCTAGCGGGAGGGCCGGTTGAGCAGTTCTTC. This rearrangement joins TRBV30 to TRBJ2-1, with 12 bases lining up with TRBD2. Looked up from germline, CDR1 is GTSNPN and CDR2 is SVGIG (reference sequence). The CDR3 is 15 amino acids. After removal of 1 base from V and 9 bases from J, the junction contained 7 bases not matched to a gene. Full variable domain (rest looked up from reference TRBV30 and TRBJ2-1): SQTIHQWPATLVQPVGSPLSLECTVEGTSNPNLYWYRQAAGRGLQLLFYSVGIGQISSEVPQNLSASRPQDRQFILSSKKLLLSDSGFYLCAWSDLAGGPVEQFFGPGTRLTVL.

This clonotype was observed a few times. Here the CDR3 DNA reads TGTGCCTGGAGTAGGTCCCGGGATTCACCCCTCCACTTT. It encodes CAWSRSRDSPLHF. The rearrangement joins TRBV30 to TRBJ1-6; D is ambiguous. V was pared by 2 bases and J by 8 bases, with 10 bases between. Germline CDR1 is GTSNPN and CDR2 is SVGIG (reference sequence). This CDR3 region has 13 residues.

The chain carries TRBV28 and TRBJ1-2, with 7 bases matching TRBD1. Looked up from germline, CDR1 is MDHEN and CDR2 is SYDVKM. V lost 3 bases and J lost 7; bases outside the gene matches: 11. The CDR3 length is 15 residues. In DNA form, the CDR3 reads TGTGCCAGCAGTTTTATTCCGACAGGGTTGTGTGGCTACACCTTC. Amino acid sequence: CASSFIPTGLCGYTF.

Concerning this clonotype: This could be a read error, since a much larger clone is one nucleotide away. This chain joins TRBV7-2 and TRBJ1-5; the D gene is possibly TRBD1 (5 bases). The germline V gene has CDR1 SGHTA and CDR2 FQGNSA. The CDR3 totals 19 residues. V was trimmed by 2 bases and J by 2 bases, leaving 22 bases between them. The CDR3 DNA is TGTGCCAGCAGCTTATCCGGGAAAGGGGCGTTATTTGGCAATCAGCCCCAGCATTTT. Its protein product is CASSLSGKGALFGNQPQHF.

The sample holds many counts of this clonotype. CDR3 nucleotide sequence: TGTGCCAGCAGCCGATTAGTTGGGATTGGGGAGACCCAGTACTTC. Amino acid sequence: CASSRLVGIGETQYF. V gene TRBV11-3 combines with J gene TRBJ2-5, with D unclear. Germline CDR1 reads SGHNT; CDR2 reads YENEEA. The CDR3 totals 15 residues. Trimming removed 5 bases at V and 5 bases at J, with 18 bases between. The full variable domain, completed using reference TRBV11-3 and TRBJ2-5, is EAGVVQSPRYKIIEKKQPVAFWCNPISGHNTLYWYLQNLGQGPELLIRYENEEAVDDSQLPKDRFSAERLKGVDSTLKIQPAELGDSAVYLCASSRLVGIGETQYFGPGTRLLVL.

The rearrangement joins TRBV19 to TRBJ2-3; 11 nucleotides line up with TRBD2. CDR3 length: 17 residues. V dropped 4 bases and J dropped 2; count of bases not matched to a gene: 8. Germline V gene lookup returns CDR1 LNHDA and CDR2 SQIVND (reference sequence). As DNA, the CDR3 is TGTGCCAGTAGTAACGACGTACTAGCGGGGGACACAGATACGCAGTATTTT. Translated: CASSNDVLAGDTDTQYF.

The chain links TRBV6-5 to TRBJ2-1; unclear D gene. The V end lost 5 bases, the J end lost 7 bases, and 6 bases lay between the germline ends. The germline gives CDR1 MNHEY, CDR2 SVGAGI. The CDR3 length is 11 residues. The CDR3 sequence: CASSHQNEQFF. The CDR3 bases are TGTGCCAGCAGTCACCAGAATGAGCAGTTCTTC.

The chain employs TRBV27 and TRBJ2-7; D unresolved. The germline V and J ends were trimmed by 2 bases and 5 bases, with 16 bases remaining between them. The germline V gene encodes CDR1 MNHEY and CDR2 SMNVEV (reference sequence). There are 15 residues in the CDR3. CDR3 in amino acids: CASSLGYDQPNEQYF. The DNA of the CDR3 is TGTGCCAGCAGTTTAGGTTACGACCAACCGAACGAGCAGTACTTC.

This clonotype was observed many times. The chain uses TRBV20-1 and TRBJ1-4; no clear D. The CDR3 covers 11 residues. The V end was cut by 1 base, the J end by 6 bases, with 3 bases between. Per germline, CDR1 DFQATT and CDR2 SNEGSKA (reference sequence). CDR3 nucleotides: TGCAGTGCTAGAGTAGATGAAAAACTGTTTTTT. As protein: CSARVDEKLFF.

This clonotype occurred many times. For the CDR3, the DNA is TGTGCCAGCAGCTTAGAGGGGAGTGGGATTCAGTACTTC. This sequence encodes CASSLEGSGIQYF. The J gene is TRBJ2-4, the V gene TRBV7-9; D may match TRBD1 or TRBD2 (5 bases each). The CDR3 totals 13 residues. Trimming cost V 1 base and J 10 bases, with 11 bases left between them. Germline V gives CDR1 SEHNR, CDR2 FQNEAQ (reference sequence).

The chain has TRBV4-1 and TRBJ2-5; 8 bases agree with TRBD1. Germline-derived CDR1 and CDR2 are MGHRA and YSYEKL. The V segment lost 0 bases and the J segment 5 bases; nucleotides outside the gene matches: 5. The CDR3 is 15 amino acids. The CDR3 DNA follows: TGCGCCAGCAGCCAAGAACCAGGGGGCACTGAGACCCAGTACTTC. The encoded protein is CASSQEPGGTETQYF.

In its sample, this clonotype was seen many times. This chain uses TRBV12-3 or TRBV12-4 with TRBJ1-2; possible D gene TRBD1, 6 bases. Trimming took off 6 bases at V and 3 bases at J, with 11 bases between the two ends. The CDR3 runs to 13 residues. CDR3 sequence reads: CASSKQGDYGYTF. The CDR3 nucleotides are TGTGCCAGCAGCAAACAGGGTGACTATGGCTACACCTTC.

This clonotype was observed many times. This chain connects TRBV5-1 to TRBJ2-3, with D perhaps TRBD2 (5 bases). Germline V gene sequence: CDR1 SGHRS, CDR2 YFSETQ. Trimming stripped 4 bases from V and 4 bases from J, with 16 bases between. The CDR3 extends over 15 amino acids. This chain's CDR3 is CASSPDPGSADTQYF. The CDR3 region has the DNA TGCGCCAGCAGCCCCGACCCGGGATCGGCAGATACGCAGTATTTT.

This clonotype showed up many times. This chain joins TRBV28 and TRBJ1-1; possibly TRBD1 for D (5 bases). The CDR3 is 13 amino acids. CDR1 and CDR2 from the germline V gene are MDHEN and SYDVKM. V lost 5 bases, J lost 4 bases, and 11 bases lay in between. CDR3 DNA: TGTGCCAGCAGTCCCCAGGGCGGCACTGAAGCTTTCTTT. Protein sequence: CASSPQGGTEAFF.

The chain couples TRBV5-4 to TRBJ1-2; D uncertain. This CDR3 contains 15 residues. V lost 4 bases and J 7 bases, leaving 20 bases between the germline ends. Germline V CDR1 and CDR2: SGHNT, YYREEE (reference sequence). The DNA for the CDR3 is TGTGCCAGCAGCCCGAGTGGCGGGAACAGCTTTGGCTACACCTTC. This sequence encodes CASSPSGGNSFGYTF.

The V gene is TRBV5-1, the J gene TRBJ2-5; TRBD1 is a possible D gene (5 bases). Trimming took off 1 base at V and 1 base at J, with 8 bases between the two ends. The germline V gene has CDR1 SGHRS and CDR2 YFSETQ. This CDR3 is 14 amino acids long. CDR3 amino acids: CASSLFDSQETQYF. DNA of the CDR3: TGCGCCAGCAGCTTGTTCGACAGCCAAGAGACCCAGTACTTC.

V gene TRBV28 combines with J gene TRBJ1-6; the D gene is possibly TRBD1 (6 bases). V was cut by 3 bases and J by 8 bases, with 11 bases left in between. This CDR3 spans 14 amino acids. Looked up from germline, CDR1 is MDHEN and CDR2 is SYDVKM. CDR3 nucleotide sequence: TGTGCCAGCAGTTTCGGGCAGGGGTATTCACCCCTCCACTTT. Amino acids: CASSFGQGYSPLHF.